This passage covers 10 T cell receptor beta chains from one sample sequenced in a study of technical replicates of blood from a few donors. Clones were read by immunoSEQ multiplex PCR, and TCRdb kept only the in-frame ones, dropping some. The table has tens of thousands of clones, around 96% seen once. Material: T cells isolated from PBMCs. The receptors come from a human donor in good health.

This chain joins TRBV5-4 and TRBJ2-2, with 8 bases fitting TRBD2. Looked up from germline, CDR1 is SGHNT and CDR2 is YYREEE (reference sequence). The trim removed 0 bases at V and 5 bases at J, leaving 9 bases unmatched. CDR3 length: 17 amino acids. CDR3 residues: CASSLGLAGLGTGELFF. In DNA, the CDR3 is TGTGCCAGCAGCTTGGGGCTAGCGGGCCTCGGGACCGGGGAGCTGTTTTTT. Together with reference TRBV5-4 and TRBJ2-2, the CDR3 gives the full variable domain: ETGVTQSPTHLIKTRGQQVTLRCSSQSGHNTVSWYQQALGQGPQFIFQYYREEENGRGNFPPRFSGLQFPNYSSELNVNALELDDSALYLCASSLGLAGLGTGELFFGEGSRLTVL.

This clone was detected only once. This chain uses TRBV4-1 with TRBJ1-2; TRBD1 is a possible D gene (6 bases). The CDR3 has 14 amino acids. Germline CDR1 reads MGHRA; CDR2 reads YSYEKL. Trimming took off 3 bases at V and 3 bases at J, with 11 bases between the two ends. In DNA, the CDR3 is TGCGCCAGCAGCCATAGGGGGGGAGACTATGGCTACACCTTC. Translating it yields CASSHRGGDYGYTF.

The chain has TRBV5-1 and TRBJ2-7, with 7 nucleotides matching TRBD2. V lost 3 bases and J lost 3; bases outside the gene matches: 9. Looked up from germline, CDR1 is SGHRS and CDR2 is YFSETQ. The CDR3 contains 15 residues. CDR3 nucleotides: TGCGCCAGCAGCTCCCTAGCGGAGGGTGGCTACGAGCAGTACTTC. Translation gives CASSSLAEGGYEQYF.

The gene calls are TRBV2 and TRBJ2-1, with 9 bases fitting TRBD2. Germline-derived CDR1 and CDR2 are SNHLY and FYNNEI. V dropped 3 bases and J dropped 8; count of bases not matched to a gene: 5. CDR3 length: 14 amino acids. CDR3: CASSELAGVDEQFF. The CDR3 DNA follows: TGTGCCAGCAGTGAGTTAGCGGGAGTAGATGAGCAGTTCTTC.

V is TRBV9 and J is TRBJ2-7, with TRBD2 matching over 9 bases. Losses at the gene ends were 0 bases for V and 3 bases for J; bases not matched to a gene: 4. The CDR3 covers 15 residues. Germline assignment: CDR1 SGDLS and CDR2 YYNGEE. CDR3 amino acids: CASSVGAGGVYEQYF. CDR3 DNA sequence: TGTGCCAGCAGCGTAGGTGCGGGAGGGGTCTACGAGCAGTACTTC.

V usage is TRBV4-2 and J usage is TRBJ1-5; the match to TRBD1 covers 7 bases. Germline V CDR1 and CDR2: LGHNA, YNFKEQ. This CDR3 is 17 amino acids long. The trim removed 0 bases at V and 5 bases at J, leaving 10 bases unmatched. CDR3 sequence (DNA): TGTGCCAGCAGCCAAGATAGCCGGACAGGCGGCTATCAGCCCCAGCATTTT. This sequence encodes CASSQDSRTGGYQPQHF.

The chain combines TRBV5-1 with TRBJ2-5, with D tentatively TRBD2 (7 bases). V lost 0 bases to trimming and J lost 1 base, with 13 bases between them. The CDR3 spans 16 residues. The V gene's germline CDR1 is SGHRS and CDR2 YFSETQ. The CDR3 loop reads CASSLEGGTVQETQYF. The CDR3, as DNA: TGCGCCAGCAGCTTGGAGGGGGGGACCGTCCAAGAGACCCAGTACTTC.

The DNA for the CDR3 is TGTGCCAGCGCCGAGGGACAGGCGGACAACGAGCAGTACTTC. This translates into CASAEGQADNEQYF. V is TRBV5-4 and J is TRBJ2-7, with TRBD1 matching 8 bases. After removal of 7 bases from V and 5 bases from J, the junction contained 11 bases not matched to a gene. The CDR3 totals 14 residues. CDR1 is SGHNT and CDR2 is YYREEE in the germline V gene (reference sequence).

The rearrangement links TRBV2 to TRBJ1-2; 9 bases align to TRBD1. CDR1 is SNHLY, CDR2 FYNNEI, per germline. The V segment lost 7 bases and the J segment 11 bases; nucleotides outside the gene matches: 20. The CDR3 has 16 residues. CDR3 sequence reads: CASTPFLGQGKVRYTF. The CDR3 DNA sequence: TGTGCCAGCACCCCGTTTCTCGGACAGGGGAAAGTGAGGTACACCTTC.

The chain is built from TRBV18 and TRBJ2-7, with D perhaps TRBD1 (6 bases). The germline V gene has CDR1 KGHSH and CDR2 LQKENI. The CDR3 length is 15 residues. V lost 2 bases and J lost 3, with 14 bases in between. CDR3 amino acids: CASSPNPGVNYEQYF. The CDR3 nucleotides are TGTGCCAGCTCACCAAACCCAGGGGTGAACTACGAGCAGTACTTC.